This TCR beta chain was identified during a study of Tregs in tolerant kidney transplant recipients. Findings and caveats of the study: Nucleotide sequences could not be compared across some patients' samples due to primer changes. Few patients were studied, so findings need validation in larger groups.

Germline CDR1 reads SGHAT; CDR2 reads FQNNGV. The ends were cut back, 1 base at V and 7 bases at J, with 5 bases in the middle. The CDR3 consists of 12 residues. Mixed chimerism was transient after nonmyeloablative marrow transplants from related graft donors. The method was immunoSEQ multiplex PCR; TCRdb's version includes in-frame clones alone and lacks a portion of them. Of 20,000 to 25,000 clones in the sample, about 85% are singletons; the top ten hold around 25%. Concerning this clone: Its matching antigen is unknown.

The starting material was CD8+ T cells from blood (PBMCs), obtained 6 months after the transplant. This chain uses TRBV11-2 with TRBJ1-3; D is unclear. The TCR comes from a human patient who received a combined kidney and bone marrow transplant. Part of the T cell pool may stem from the graft donor. CDR3 protein: CASSLGRNTIYF. For the CDR3, the DNA is TGTGCCAGCAGCTTAGGTCGGAACACCATATATTTT. Full variable domain (outside the CDR3, taken from reference TRBV11-2 and TRBJ1-3): EAGVAQSPRYKIIEKRQSVAFWCNPISGHATLYWYQQILGQGPKLLIQFQNNGVVDDSQLPKDRFSAERLKGVDSTLKIQPAKLEDSAVYLCASSLGRNTIYFGEGSWLTVV.